This TCR beta chain stems from a study of blood T cell repertoires in COVID-19. This CDR3 region has 14 residues. Germline assignment: CDR1 MNHEY and CDR2 SVGAGI. Germline trimming cut 4 bases from V and 3 bases from J; bases unmatched to any gene: 5. Assay used: immunoSEQ multiplex PCR; TCRdb lists only in-frame clones, some missing. The sample has approximately 270,000 clones, around 90% seen once. V usage is TRBV6-5 and J usage is TRBJ2-7, with 8 positions matching TRBD1. The source is a man at least 80 years old with acute or convalescent COVID-19. Sequenced: peripheral blood. The CDR3 loop is CASSWDRTSYEQYF. In nucleotides, the CDR3 is TGTGCCAGCAGTTGGGACAGGACAAGCTACGAGCAGTACTTC.